Each of the 14 T cell receptor beta chains below was sequenced from the same sample in a study of long-term antiretroviral therapy in people with HIV (dated by TCRdb to 2021 to 2024). Sequencing of the TRB variable region was done with the immunoSEQ hsTCRB v3.0 assay at survey level resolution. What TCRdb holds here is the immuneACCESS table cut down to in-frame rearrangements. Part of the clones is not present; checked against another copy, under half of the missing clones reflect an unresolved V gene, and the others are unexplained. In this sample the table shows 16,000 or so clones, 77% of which occur a single time. Jointly, the top ten make up around 21% of the sample. The sequences come from unsorted PBMCs, collected 2.1 years after starting antiretroviral therapy. The source of these receptors is a man in his forties or fifties with HIV.

This clone was seen only once. The chain recombines TRBV2 with TRBJ1-1, with 7 bases fitting TRBD1. With V trimmed by 3 bases and J by 4 bases, 5 bases remained unmatched. Looked up from germline, CDR1 is SNHLY and CDR2 is FYNNEI. The length of the CDR3 is 14 residues. The CDR3 region has the DNA TGTGCCAGCAGTGAGATACAGGGGAGCACTGAAGCTTTCTTT. This codes for CASSEIQGSTEAFF.

In its sample, this clone is medium-sized (0.01 to 0.1%). The chain recombines TRBV5-6 with TRBJ2-7; a possible D gene is TRBD1 (6 bases). Between the trimmed V and J ends, which lost 4 bases and 3 bases, there was a span of 17 bases. The CDR3 is made up of 15 amino acids. The V gene's germline CDR1 is SGHDT and CDR2 YYEEEE. This chain's CDR3 is CASSRPTGSGYEQYF. CDR3 coding DNA: TGTGCCAGCAGCCGACCCACAGGGTCGGGCTACGAGCAGTACTTC.

The V and J genes are TRBV5-1 and TRBJ1-5; D possibly corresponds to TRBD1 (5 bases). V dropped 0 bases and J dropped 7 bases, with 17 bases sitting between them. CDR3 length: 16 amino acids. Germline CDR1 SGHRS, CDR2 YFSETQ. The CDR3, as DNA: TGCGCCAGCAGCTTGGGGGACTGGTCTCTGGGCCAGCCCCAGCATTTT. The encoded protein is CASSLGDWSLGQPQHF. The full variable domain, completed using reference TRBV5-1 and TRBJ1-5, is KAGVTQTPRYLIKTRGQQVTLSCSPISGHRSVSWYQQTPGQGLQFLFEYFSETQRNKGNFPGRFSGRQFSNSRSEMNVSTLELGDSALYLCASSLGDWSLGQPQHFGDGTRLSIL.

The chain joins TRBV9 to TRBJ1-1, with D uncertain. The CDR3 has 16 residues. Trimming cost V 3 bases and J 3 bases, with 18 bases left between them. Germline assignment: CDR1 SGDLS and CDR2 YYNGEE. CDR3 amino acids: CASSEGPGRRDTEAFF. As DNA, the CDR3 is TGTGCCAGCAGCGAGGGTCCGGGGAGGAGGGACACTGAAGCTTTCTTT.

This sequence joins TRBV7-9 and TRBJ1-1, with D perhaps matching TRBD1 (5 bases). In germline, CDR1 is SEHNR, CDR2 FQNEAQ (reference sequence). The V end was cut by 0 bases, the J end by 11 bases, with 13 bases between. The length of the CDR3 is 13 residues. The CDR3, as DNA: TGTGCCAGCAGCTTAGCTGAGGACACCGGGGCTTTCTTT. It yields the protein CASSLAEDTGAFF.

J is TRBJ2-1 and V is TRBV11-2; 9 bases align to TRBD1. Per the germline V gene, CDR1 is SGHAT and CDR2 is FQNNGV. With 5 bases clipped from V and 3 bases from J, the junction kept 5 bases outside the gene matches. The CDR3 is made up of 15 amino acids. The CDR3 DNA sequence: TGTGCCAGCAGCCAAGGACAGGGGAGCTACAATGAGCAGTTCTTC. This codes for CASSQGQGSYNEQFF.

V is TRBV6-1 and J is TRBJ1-4; D uncertain. The CDR3 is 16 residues long. Germline CDR1 and CDR2: MNHNS and SASEGT. Trimming pared 1 base from V and 4 bases from J, leaving 13 bases between. The CDR3 bases are TGTGCCAGCAGTGAAGGGATTTGGGTCAGTAATGAAAAACTGTTTTTT. This translates into CASSEGIWVSNEKLFF.

V gene TRBV5-1 combines with J gene TRBJ1-1; D gene uncertain. The V and J ends lost 2 bases and 0 bases respectively, with 23 bases between them. There are 19 residues in the CDR3. Germline V gene lookup returns CDR1 SGHRS and CDR2 YFSETQ. The CDR3 here is CASSFGNHRADQLNTEAFF. The DNA for the CDR3 is TGCGCCAGCAGCTTTGGTAACCACCGGGCCGATCAATTGAACACTGAAGCTTTCTTT.

The gene calls are TRBV7-9 and TRBJ1-1, with TRBD1 as a possible D gene (5 bases). The CDR3 is 16 residues long. CDR1 is SEHNR, CDR2 FQNEAQ, per germline (reference sequence). V was trimmed by 9 bases and J by 2 bases, leaving 22 bases between them. CDR3 DNA: TGTGCCAGTATTGAGTCTAGGGGAGCTCCAAACACTGAAGCTTTCTTT. Amino acids: CASIESRGAPNTEAFF.

This sequence joins TRBV11-2 and TRBJ2-7; the match to TRBD2 covers 8 bases. Germline V gene data show CDR1 as SGHAT and CDR2 as FQNNGV. The CDR3 has 14 residues. Losses at the gene ends were 1 base for V and 4 bases for J; bases not matched to a gene: 3. CDR3 in amino acids: CASSLGAGGYEQYF. The CDR3 region has the DNA TGTGCCAGCAGCTTAGGGGCGGGGGGATACGAGCAGTACTTC.

This chain uses TRBV19 with TRBJ2-1; 7 bases map to TRBD1. The CDR3 spans 16 residues. The junction had 12 bases not matched to a gene; V was cut back by 5 bases and J by 5 bases. Germline V CDR1 and CDR2: LNHDA, SQIVND (reference sequence). The CDR3 sequence is CASSSLQGSPNNEQFF. The CDR3 DNA sequence: TGTGCCAGTAGTTCCCTACAGGGGAGCCCCAACAATGAGCAGTTCTTC.

The chain couples TRBV10-3 to TRBJ1-4; D gene uncertain. The germline gives CDR1 ENHRY, CDR2 SYGVKD. The V end lost 10 bases, the J end lost 5 bases, and 17 bases lay between the germline ends. This CDR3 spans 14 amino acids. This chain's CDR3 is CATRVEGPNEKLFF. The CDR3 nucleotides read TGTGCCACCCGGGTTGAGGGCCCGAATGAAAAACTGTTTTTT.

The CDR3 sequence: CASRETGRWNQPQHF. CDR3 DNA: TGTGCCAGTAGGGAGACAGGGCGGTGGAATCAGCCCCAGCATTTT. The chain uses TRBV19 and TRBJ1-5, with 7 bases aligning to TRBD1. The length of the CDR3 is 15 residues. In germline, CDR1 is LNHDA, CDR2 SQIVND (reference sequence). The junction had 9 bases not matched to a gene; V was cut back by 6 bases and J by 4 bases.

The chain carries TRBV4-1 and TRBJ1-2, with D possibly TRBD1 on 6 matching bases. Germline CDR1 reads MGHRA; CDR2 reads YSYEKL. V was clipped by 2 bases and J by 8 bases, with 27 bases between them. This CDR3 has 18 residues. This CDR3 reads CASSQPRAGARRLGGYTF. In DNA form, the CDR3 reads TGCGCCAGCAGCCAACCCCGGGCAGGGGCGAGGAGACTAGGAGGCTACACCTTC.